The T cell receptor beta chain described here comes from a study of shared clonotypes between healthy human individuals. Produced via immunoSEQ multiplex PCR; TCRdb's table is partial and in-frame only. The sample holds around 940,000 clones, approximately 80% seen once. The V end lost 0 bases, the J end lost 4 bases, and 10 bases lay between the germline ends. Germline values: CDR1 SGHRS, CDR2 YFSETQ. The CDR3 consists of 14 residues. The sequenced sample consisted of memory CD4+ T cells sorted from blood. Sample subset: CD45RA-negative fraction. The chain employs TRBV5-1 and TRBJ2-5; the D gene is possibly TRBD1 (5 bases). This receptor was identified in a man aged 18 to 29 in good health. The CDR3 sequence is CASSLAWGTETQYF. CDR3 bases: TGCGCCAGCAGCTTGGCTTGGGGCACAGAGACCCAGTACTTC.